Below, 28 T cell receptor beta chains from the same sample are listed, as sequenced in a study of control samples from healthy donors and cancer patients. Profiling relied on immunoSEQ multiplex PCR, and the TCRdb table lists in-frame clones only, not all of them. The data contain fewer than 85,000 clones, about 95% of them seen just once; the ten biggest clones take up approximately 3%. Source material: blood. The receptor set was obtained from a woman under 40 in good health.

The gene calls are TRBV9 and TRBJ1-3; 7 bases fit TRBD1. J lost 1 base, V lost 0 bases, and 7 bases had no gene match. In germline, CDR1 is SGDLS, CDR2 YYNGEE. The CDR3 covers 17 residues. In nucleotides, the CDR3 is TGTGCCAGCAGCGTAGCGCCGACAGGGTATTCTGGAAACACCATATATTTT. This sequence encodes CASSVAPTGYSGNTIYF.

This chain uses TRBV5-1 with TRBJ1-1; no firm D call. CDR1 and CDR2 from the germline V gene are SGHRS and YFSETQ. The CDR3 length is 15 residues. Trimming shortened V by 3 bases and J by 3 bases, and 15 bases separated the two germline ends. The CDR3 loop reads CASSWAEFGYTEAFF. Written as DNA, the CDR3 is TGCGCCAGCAGCTGGGCGGAATTCGGGTACACTGAAGCTTTCTTT.

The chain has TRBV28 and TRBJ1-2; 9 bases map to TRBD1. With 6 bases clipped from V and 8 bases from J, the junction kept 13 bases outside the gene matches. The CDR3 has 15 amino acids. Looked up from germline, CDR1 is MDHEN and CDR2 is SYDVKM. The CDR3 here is CASRRPGTGRSGYTF. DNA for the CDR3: TGTGCCAGCAGGCGCCCCGGGACAGGGCGTTCAGGCTACACCTTC.

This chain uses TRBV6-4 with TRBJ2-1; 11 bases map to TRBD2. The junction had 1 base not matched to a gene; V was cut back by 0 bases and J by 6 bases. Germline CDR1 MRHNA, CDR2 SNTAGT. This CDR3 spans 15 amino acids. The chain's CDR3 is CASSDSSGGANEQFF. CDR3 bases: TGTGCCAGCAGTGACTCTAGCGGGGGGGCCAATGAGCAGTTCTTC.

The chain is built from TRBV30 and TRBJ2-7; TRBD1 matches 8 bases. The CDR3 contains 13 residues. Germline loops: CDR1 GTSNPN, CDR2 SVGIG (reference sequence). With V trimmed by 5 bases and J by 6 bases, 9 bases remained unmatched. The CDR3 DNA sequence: TGTGCCTGGGGCGGACAGGGAGGCTCCGAGCAGTACGTC. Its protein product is CAWGGQGGSEQYV.

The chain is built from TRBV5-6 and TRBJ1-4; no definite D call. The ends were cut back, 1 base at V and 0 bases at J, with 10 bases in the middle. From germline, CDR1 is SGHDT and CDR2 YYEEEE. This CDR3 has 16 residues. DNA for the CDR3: TGTGCCAGCAGCTTGCCGGGAGATGCAACTAATGAAAAACTGTTTTTT. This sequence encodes CASSLPGDATNEKLFF.

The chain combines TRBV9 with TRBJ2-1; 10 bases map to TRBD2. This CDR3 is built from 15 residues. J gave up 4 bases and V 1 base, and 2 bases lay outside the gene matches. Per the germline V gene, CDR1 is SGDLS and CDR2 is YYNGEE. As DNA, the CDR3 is TGTGCCAGCAGCGTAATAGCGGGGGGTTACAATGAGCAGTTCTTC. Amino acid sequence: CASSVIAGGYNEQFF. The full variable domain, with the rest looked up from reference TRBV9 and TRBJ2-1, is DSGVTQTPKHLITATGQRVTLRCSPRSGDLSVYWYQQSLDQGLQFLIQYYNGEERAKGNILERFSAQQFPDLHSELNLSSLELGDSALYFCASSVIAGGYNEQFFGPGTRLTVL.

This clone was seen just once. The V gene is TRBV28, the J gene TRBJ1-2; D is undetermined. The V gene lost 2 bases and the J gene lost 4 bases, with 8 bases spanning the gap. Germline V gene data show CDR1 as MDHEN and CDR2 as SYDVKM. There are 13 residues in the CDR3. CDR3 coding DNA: TGTGCCAGCAGTTTAGGGCCAGCCTATGGCTACACCTTC. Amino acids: CASSLGPAYGYTF.

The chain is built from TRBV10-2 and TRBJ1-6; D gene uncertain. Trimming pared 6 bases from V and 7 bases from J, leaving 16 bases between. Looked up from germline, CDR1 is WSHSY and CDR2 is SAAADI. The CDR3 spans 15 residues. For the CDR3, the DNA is TGCGCCAGCAGGCCCGACGTAGCCCCAAATTCACCCCTCCACTTT. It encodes CASRPDVAPNSPLHF.

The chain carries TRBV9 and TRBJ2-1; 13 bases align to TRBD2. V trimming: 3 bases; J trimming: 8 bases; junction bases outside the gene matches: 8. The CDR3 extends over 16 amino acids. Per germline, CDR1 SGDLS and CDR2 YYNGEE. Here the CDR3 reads CASSGLTSGGAYEQFF. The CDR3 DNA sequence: TGTGCCAGCAGCGGACTAACTAGCGGGGGGGCCTATGAGCAGTTCTTC.

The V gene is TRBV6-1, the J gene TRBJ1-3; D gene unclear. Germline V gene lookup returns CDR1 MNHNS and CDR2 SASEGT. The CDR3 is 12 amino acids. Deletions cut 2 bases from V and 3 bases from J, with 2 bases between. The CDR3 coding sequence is TGTGCCAGCAGTGAAAGTGGAAACACCATATATTTT. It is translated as CASSESGNTIYF.

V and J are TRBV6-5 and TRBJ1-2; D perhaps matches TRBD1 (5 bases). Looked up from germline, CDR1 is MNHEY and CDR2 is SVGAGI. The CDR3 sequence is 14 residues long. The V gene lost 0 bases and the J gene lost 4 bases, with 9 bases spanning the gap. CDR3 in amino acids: CASSYSIGAYGYTF. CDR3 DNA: TGTGCCAGCAGTTACTCAATCGGGGCCTATGGCTACACCTTC.

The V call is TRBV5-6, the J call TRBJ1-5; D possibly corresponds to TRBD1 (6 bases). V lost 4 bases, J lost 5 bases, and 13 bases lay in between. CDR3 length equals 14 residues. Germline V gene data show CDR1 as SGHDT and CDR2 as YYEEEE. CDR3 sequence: CASSLQGDDQPQHF. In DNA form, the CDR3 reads TGTGCCAGCAGCCTACAGGGAGATGATCAGCCCCAGCATTTT.

The chain's CDR3 is CASSFTRDNEQFF. The CDR3 region has the DNA TGTGCCAGCAGCTTCACGCGGGACAATGAGCAGTTCTTC. This rearrangement joins TRBV7-3 to TRBJ2-1, with D possibly TRBD2 on 5 matching bases. Between the trimmed V and J ends, which lost 3 bases and 5 bases, there was a span of 8 bases. Per the germline V gene, CDR1 is SGHTA and CDR2 is FQGTGA. The CDR3 is made up of 13 amino acids.

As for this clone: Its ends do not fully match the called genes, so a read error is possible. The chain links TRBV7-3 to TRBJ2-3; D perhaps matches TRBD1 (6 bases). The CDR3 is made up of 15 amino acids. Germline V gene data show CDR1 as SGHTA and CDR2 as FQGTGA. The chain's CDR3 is CASSVTLTGTDTQYF. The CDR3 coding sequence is TGTGCCAGCAGCGTAACACTAACAGGGACAGATACGCAGTATTTT.

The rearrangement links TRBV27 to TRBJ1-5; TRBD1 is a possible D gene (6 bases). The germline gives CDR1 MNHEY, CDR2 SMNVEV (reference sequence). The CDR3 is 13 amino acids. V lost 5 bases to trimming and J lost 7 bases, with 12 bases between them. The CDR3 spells CASSETGFQPQHF. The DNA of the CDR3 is TGTGCCAGCAGTGAAACAGGGTTCCAGCCCCAGCATTTT.

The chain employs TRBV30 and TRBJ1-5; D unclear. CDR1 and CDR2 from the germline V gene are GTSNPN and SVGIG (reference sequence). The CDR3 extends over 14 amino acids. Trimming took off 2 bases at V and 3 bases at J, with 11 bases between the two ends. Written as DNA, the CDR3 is TGTGCCTGGAGTTTGTCCATCCTCAATCAGCCCCAGCATTTT. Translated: CAWSLSILNQPQHF.

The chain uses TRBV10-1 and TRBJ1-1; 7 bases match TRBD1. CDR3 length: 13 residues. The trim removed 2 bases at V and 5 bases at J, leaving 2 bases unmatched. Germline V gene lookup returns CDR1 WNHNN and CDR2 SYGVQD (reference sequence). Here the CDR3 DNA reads TGCGCCAGCAGTGAGAACAGGGGTACTGAAGCTTTCTTT. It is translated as CASSENRGTEAFF.

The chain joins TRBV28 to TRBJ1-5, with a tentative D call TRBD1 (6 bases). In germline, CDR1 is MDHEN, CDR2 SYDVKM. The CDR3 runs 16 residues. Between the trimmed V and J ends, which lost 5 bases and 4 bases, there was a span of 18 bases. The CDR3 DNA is TGTGCCAGCAGTACACTAGGGGGAAAAGAGAATCAGCCCCAGCATTTT. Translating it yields CASSTLGGKENQPQHF.

The CDR3 sequence: CASSSWSRASPLHF. The CDR3 DNA follows: TGTGCCAGTAGTTCCTGGTCTAGGGCCTCACCCCTCCACTTT. The chain employs TRBV19 and TRBJ1-6, with no clear D. V gave up 5 bases and J gave up 10 bases, with 15 bases separating them. CDR1 is LNHDA and CDR2 is SQIVND in the germline V gene (reference sequence). The CDR3 is 14 amino acids.

CDR3 DNA sequence: TGTGCCAGCAGCCAAGACGGGACAGGCCTTGAAGCTTTCTTT. The encoded protein is CASSQDGTGLEAFF. This chain joins TRBV4-2 and TRBJ1-1; 8 positions agree with TRBD1. The CDR3 consists of 14 residues. Germline V gene sequence: CDR1 LGHNA, CDR2 YNFKEQ. The ends lost 0 bases at V and 7 bases at J; junction bases unmatched: 4.

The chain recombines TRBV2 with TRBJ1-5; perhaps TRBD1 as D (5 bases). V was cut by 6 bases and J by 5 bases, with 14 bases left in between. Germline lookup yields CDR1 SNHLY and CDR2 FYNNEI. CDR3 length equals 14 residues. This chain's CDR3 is CASSGGDSDQPQHF. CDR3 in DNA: TGTGCCAGCAGCGGGGGGGACTCCGATCAGCCCCAGCATTTT.

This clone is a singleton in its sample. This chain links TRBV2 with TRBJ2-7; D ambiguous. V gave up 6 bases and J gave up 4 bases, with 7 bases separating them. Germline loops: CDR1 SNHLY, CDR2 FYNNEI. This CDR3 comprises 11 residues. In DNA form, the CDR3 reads TGTGCCAGCAGAGGCGAGTACGAGCAGTACTTC. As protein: CASRGEYEQYF. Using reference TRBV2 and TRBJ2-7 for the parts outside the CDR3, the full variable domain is EPEVTQTPSHQVTQMGQEVILRCVPISNHLYFYWYRQILGQKVEFLVSFYNNEISEKSEIFDDQFSVERPDGSNFTLKIRSTKLEDSAMYFCASRGEYEQYFGPGTRLTVT.

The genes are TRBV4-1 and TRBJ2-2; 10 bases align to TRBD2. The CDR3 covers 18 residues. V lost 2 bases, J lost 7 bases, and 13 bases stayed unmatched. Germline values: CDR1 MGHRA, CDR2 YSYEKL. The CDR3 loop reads CASSQRTSGGAFIGELFF. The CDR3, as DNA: TGCGCCAGCAGCCAAAGGACGAGCGGGGGGGCTTTCATCGGGGAGCTGTTTTTT.

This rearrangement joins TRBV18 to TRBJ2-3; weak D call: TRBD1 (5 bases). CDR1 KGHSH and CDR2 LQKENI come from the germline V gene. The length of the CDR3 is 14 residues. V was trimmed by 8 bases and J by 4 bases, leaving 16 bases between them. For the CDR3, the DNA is TGTGCCAGCCTGCGGCAGGGCCGGGCAGATACGCAGTATTTT. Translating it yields CASLRQGRADTQYF.

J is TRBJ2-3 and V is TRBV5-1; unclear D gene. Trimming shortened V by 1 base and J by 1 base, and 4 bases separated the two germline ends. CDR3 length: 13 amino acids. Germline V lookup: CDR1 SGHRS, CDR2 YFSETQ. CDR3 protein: CASSLTGTDTQYF. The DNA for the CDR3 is TGCGCCAGCAGCTTGACAGGCACAGATACGCAGTATTTT.

CDR3 amino acids: CASSQAVGHPYEQYV. The CDR3, as DNA: TGCGCCAGCAGCCAAGCGGTTGGCCATCCCTACGAGCAGTACGTC. The rearrangement joins TRBV4-1 to TRBJ2-7, with D uncertain. This CDR3 is built from 15 residues. Germline values: CDR1 MGHRA, CDR2 YSYEKL. V lost 1 base and J 2 bases, leaving 12 bases between the germline ends.

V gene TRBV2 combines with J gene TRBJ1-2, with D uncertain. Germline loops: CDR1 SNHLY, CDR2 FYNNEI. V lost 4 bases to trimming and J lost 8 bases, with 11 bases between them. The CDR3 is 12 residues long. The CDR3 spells CASSGTYNGYTF. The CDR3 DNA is TGTGCCAGCAGTGGGACCTATAACGGCTACACCTTC. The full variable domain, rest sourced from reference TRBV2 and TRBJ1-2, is EPEVTQTPSHQVTQMGQEVILRCVPISNHLYFYWYRQILGQKVEFLVSFYNNEISEKSEIFDDQFSVERPDGSNFTLKIRSTKLEDSAMYFCASSGTYNGYTFGSGTRLTVV.